The 24 T cell receptor beta chains presented below share a single source sample, sequenced in a study of blood T cell repertoires in COVID-19. Produced via immunoSEQ multiplex PCR; TCRdb's table is partial and in-frame only. The sample comprises approximately 210,000 clones, about 88% of which are singletons, and under 2.5% rests with the top ten. Sequencing was done on a sample of peripheral blood. The receptors originated from a man in his forties with active or convalescent COVID-19.

CDR3: CASSPGGVGRETQYF. The CDR3 DNA reads TGCGCCAGCAGCCCCGGGGGTGTAGGGAGAGAGACCCAGTACTTC. V is TRBV5-1 and J is TRBJ2-5, with D possibly being TRBD2 (6 bases). V was trimmed by 4 bases and J by 4 bases, leaving 17 bases between them. This CDR3 has 15 residues. From germline, CDR1 is SGHRS and CDR2 YFSETQ.

The chain uses TRBV30 and TRBJ2-3; D might be TRBD2 (7 bases). CDR3 length: 14 residues. Trimming left V 0 bases short and J 4 bases short, with 11 bases between. Germline values: CDR1 GTSNPN, CDR2 SVGIG (reference sequence). DNA for the CDR3: TGTGCCTGGAGTGTAGGGGGGGCCTCAGATACGCAGTATTTT. Translation gives CAWSVGGASDTQYF.

DNA for the CDR3: TGTGCCAGCAGTCGACCGGGACTAGGCACAGATACGCAGTATTTT. Translated: CASSRPGLGTDTQYF. The chain joins TRBV28 to TRBJ2-3; 8 bases align to TRBD2. Germline V lookup: CDR1 MDHEN, CDR2 SYDVKM. V lost 5 bases and J lost 1; bases outside the gene matches: 5. The CDR3 is 15 amino acids.

The chain has TRBV6-5 and TRBJ1-5; D is unresolved. Germline loops: CDR1 MNHEY, CDR2 SVGAGI. Trimming shortened V by 6 bases and J by 2 bases, and 11 bases separated the two germline ends. CDR3 size: 14 residues. The CDR3 nucleotides are TGTGCCAGCAGGCGGACTGAGGGCAATCAGCCCCAGCATTTT. Amino acid sequence: CASRRTEGNQPQHF.

The chain has TRBV12-5 and TRBJ2-7, with TRBD1 matching over 9 bases. The germline gives CDR1 LGHNT, CDR2 FRNRAP. V lost 1 base, J lost 4 bases, and 8 bases stayed unmatched. The CDR3 length is 16 residues. CDR3 protein: CASGLASTGGPYEQYF. As DNA, the CDR3 is TGTGCTAGTGGTTTGGCTTCGACAGGGGGTCCGTACGAGCAGTACTTC.

Written as DNA, the CDR3 is TGTGCCAGCAGCCCAATGGGGGGTTACAATGAGCAGTTCTTC. Its translation: CASSPMGGYNEQFF. This chain connects TRBV3-1 (or the pseudogene TRBV3-2) to TRBJ2-1; D possibly corresponds to TRBD2 (6 bases). Germline V gene lookup returns CDR1 LGHDT and CDR2 YNNKEL (reference sequence). Trimming stripped 4 bases from V and 4 bases from J, with 11 bases between. The CDR3 extends over 14 amino acids.

DNA of the CDR3: TGCGCCAGCAGCCCCGGGACTGCGGGGGAGACCCAGTACTTC. Protein product: CASSPGTAGETQYF. V gene TRBV5-1 combines with J gene TRBJ2-5; possible D gene TRBD2, 6 bases. The germline gives CDR1 SGHRS, CDR2 YFSETQ. There are 14 residues in the CDR3. V was trimmed by 4 bases and J by 5 bases, leaving 15 bases between them. Complete variable domain (other parts from reference TRBV5-1 and TRBJ2-5): KAGVTQTPRYLIKTRGQQVTLSCSPISGHRSVSWYQQTPGQGLQFLFEYFSETQRNKGNFPGRFSGRQFSNSRSEMNVSTLELGDSALYLCASSPGTAGETQYFGPGTRLLVL.

The J gene is TRBJ1-5, the V gene TRBV2; D remains ambiguous. Trimming cost V 2 bases and J 0 bases, with 8 bases left between them. CDR3 length: 15 residues. From germline, CDR1 is SNHLY and CDR2 FYNNEI. DNA for the CDR3: TGTGCCAGCAGTGAAACCGGTTATAGCAATCAGCCCCAGCATTTT. This sequence encodes CASSETGYSNQPQHF.

The chain uses TRBV18 and TRBJ2-1; 11 bases are shared with TRBD2. Germline values: CDR1 KGHSH, CDR2 LQKENI. V dropped 3 bases and J dropped 0; count of bases not matched to a gene: 7. The CDR3 is 18 residues long. Here the CDR3 reads CASSPRLAGLSSYNEQFF. The CDR3 region has the DNA TGTGCCAGCTCACCCCGACTAGCGGGGCTAAGCTCCTACAATGAGCAGTTCTTC.

This clone was recorded only once. V and J are TRBV10-1 and TRBJ2-7; 7 bases are shared with TRBD1. In germline, CDR1 is WNHNN, CDR2 SYGVQD (reference sequence). This CDR3 region has 14 residues. With 3 bases clipped from V and 3 bases from J, the junction kept 5 bases outside the gene matches. The CDR3 spells CASSDRQGSYEQYF. For the CDR3, the DNA is TGCGCCAGCAGTGACAGACAGGGAAGCTACGAGCAGTACTTC.

Details on this clone: Other DNA sequences within the sample encode an identical CDR3. This chain connects TRBV27 to TRBJ1-1; no firm D call. The CDR3 runs 13 residues. V was clipped by 0 bases and J by 1 base, with 3 bases between them. From germline, CDR1 is MNHEY and CDR2 SMNVEV (reference sequence). The CDR3 loop is CASSLSRNTEAFF. CDR3 nucleotides: TGTGCCAGCAGTTTATCGCGGAACACTGAAGCTTTCTTT.

The chain is built from TRBV6-5 and TRBJ2-7; TRBD2 aligns across 7 bases. Germline V CDR1 and CDR2: MNHEY, SVGAGI. The CDR3 sequence is 16 residues long. The V and J ends lost 4 bases and 4 bases, in that order; junction bases with no gene match: 13. CDR3 loop: CASSSWEGERGYEQYF. The CDR3, as DNA: TGTGCCAGCAGTTCCTGGGAGGGTGAGCGGGGTTACGAGCAGTACTTC.

A few counts support this clone. V is TRBV5-1 and J is TRBJ2-3; 8 bases fit TRBD1. Trimming cost V 5 bases and J 4 bases; bases outside gene matches: 3. Germline V gene sequence: CDR1 SGHRS, CDR2 YFSETQ. There are 13 residues in the CDR3. This CDR3 reads CASSGQGPDTQYF. Here the CDR3 DNA reads TGCGCCAGCAGTGGACAGGGTCCAGATACGCAGTATTTT.

CDR3 in DNA: TGTGCCAGTAGTAACAGACTAGCGGGAGGGTCAGATACGCAGTATTTT. This codes for CASSNRLAGGSDTQYF. The chain uses TRBV19 and TRBJ2-3; TRBD2 matches at 14 bases. J was trimmed by 4 bases and V by 4 bases; bases with no gene match: 4. Germline loops: CDR1 LNHDA, CDR2 SQIVND (reference sequence). CDR3 length: 16 residues.

The J gene is TRBJ2-7, the V gene TRBV5-4; TRBD1 aligns across 9 bases. This CDR3 has 15 amino acids. V was pared by 4 bases and J by 2 bases, with 7 bases of the junction left unmatched. Germline V gene sequence: CDR1 SGHNT, CDR2 YYREEE (reference sequence). The CDR3 DNA is TGTGCCAGCAGCGACCGGGACAGGGATCCCTACGAGCAGTACTTC. Translating gives CASSDRDRDPYEQYF.

This clone was seen a single time. The chain links TRBV29-1 to TRBJ1-5; D unresolved. The CDR3 totals 12 residues. CDR1 SQVTM and CDR2 ANQGSEA come from the germline V gene. V was pared by 4 bases and J by 3 bases, with 7 bases between. The CDR3 reads CSVGEFNQPQHF. CDR3 coding DNA: TGCAGCGTTGGGGAGTTCAATCAGCCCCAGCATTTT.

This chain links TRBV15 with TRBJ2-7, with 7 bases fitting TRBD2. This CDR3 is built from 15 residues. V lost 0 bases and J lost 3; bases outside the gene matches: 5. Germline-derived CDR1 and CDR2 are LNHNV and YYDKDF (reference sequence). The CDR3 DNA sequence: TGTGCCACCAGCAGAGAAGGACTAGTGAACTACGAGCAGTACTTC. Translated: CATSREGLVNYEQYF.

The CDR3 loop reads CASSEASGPSNEQFF. CDR3 in DNA: TGTGCCAGCAGTGAGGCTAGCGGGCCCTCAAATGAGCAGTTCTTC. The chain recombines TRBV25-1 with TRBJ2-1; 8 nucleotides agree with TRBD2. J was trimmed by 7 bases and V by 3 bases; bases with no gene match: 8. The V gene's germline CDR1 is MGHDK and CDR2 SYGVNS. There are 15 residues in the CDR3.

This clone was picked up one time. The chain has TRBV28 and TRBJ1-2; 7 nucleotides match TRBD1. The CDR3 sequence is 18 residues long. The V segment lost 2 bases and the J segment 2 bases; nucleotides outside the gene matches: 14. Germline V CDR1 and CDR2: MDHEN, SYDVKM. CDR3 bases: TGTGCCAGCAGTTTACCCTCACAAGGGGGCGGGATGAACTATGGCTACACCTTC. Translated: CASSLPSQGGGMNYGYTF.

J is TRBJ2-2 and V is TRBV5-8, with D tentatively TRBD1 (7 bases). The CDR3 runs to 16 residues. The germline V and J ends were trimmed by 4 bases and 6 bases, with 19 bases remaining between them. In germline, CDR1 is SGHTS, CDR2 YDEGEE. The CDR3 loop is CASSPQGVKRAGELFF. The CDR3, as DNA: TGTGCCAGCAGCCCTCAGGGGGTAAAGCGGGCCGGGGAGCTGTTTTTT.

This chain connects TRBV5-6 to TRBJ2-1; perhaps TRBD2 as D (5 bases). The germline CDR1 and CDR2 sequences are SGHDT and YYEEEE. This CDR3 spans 12 amino acids. V was clipped by 4 bases and J by 10 bases, with 12 bases between them. DNA of the CDR3: TGTGCCAGCAGCCTTCGACTATACGAGCAGTTCTTC. Translation: CASSLRLYEQFF.

The rearrangement uses TRBV10-2 and TRBJ2-2; tentative D call: TRBD1 (5 bases). The CDR3 spans 13 residues. The germline V gene encodes CDR1 WSHSY and CDR2 SAAADI. V gave up 6 bases and J gave up 8 bases, with 13 bases separating them. CDR3 sequence (DNA): TGCGCCAGCAGCGACAGCCTCGTGGGGGAGCTGTTTTTT. Protein product: CASSDSLVGELFF.

The rearrangement links TRBV19 to TRBJ1-4; D is possibly TRBD1 (6 bases). Trimming took 1 base from V and 0 from J, leaving 6 bases between them. The length of the CDR3 is 15 residues. Germline loops: CDR1 LNHDA, CDR2 SQIVND (reference sequence). The CDR3 DNA reads TGTGCCAGTAGTATAGGGACAGCAACTAATGAAAAACTGTTTTTT. Protein sequence: CASSIGTATNEKLFF.

The chain links TRBV10-3 to TRBJ1-1; D gene uncertain. The V gene lost 3 bases and the J gene lost 1 base, with 15 bases spanning the gap. This CDR3 has 16 residues. Germline CDR1 ENHRY, CDR2 SYGVKD. DNA for the CDR3: TGTGCCATCAGTGATTATCGGATTCGGGGGAACACTGAAGCTTTCTTT. Residues: CAISDYRIRGNTEAFF.